This entry lists 22 T cell receptor beta chains sequenced from one sample in a study of cytotoxic CD8 clonotypes in ibrutinib-treated CLL. The protocol was immunoSEQ multiplex PCR, while the TCRdb copy is restricted to in-frame clones and leaves out a portion. This sample has over 100,000 clones, with around 85% found just once. Sequences were derived from PBMCs, sampled after 24 months of ibrutinib treatment. Source of these receptors: a human donor with chronic lymphocytic leukemia.

This clone is a singleton in its sample. The chain links TRBV5-6 to TRBJ2-7, with 7 bases that match TRBD1. The V gene's germline CDR1 is SGHDT and CDR2 YYEEEE. This CDR3 comprises 16 residues. With 1 base clipped from V and 6 bases from J, the junction kept 13 bases outside the gene matches. The chain's CDR3 is CASSLMGIFRTGEQYF. The CDR3 DNA is TGTGCCAGCAGCTTGATGGGGATCTTCAGGACAGGCGAGCAGTACTTC.

The J gene is TRBJ2-1, the V gene TRBV10-3; D call uncertain. Between the trimmed V and J ends, which lost 0 bases and 9 bases, there was a span of 6 bases. CDR1 is ENHRY, CDR2 SYGVKD, per germline. The CDR3 totals 12 residues. CDR3 sequence reads: CAISESLGEQFF. The CDR3 coding sequence is TGTGCCATCAGTGAGTCTTTGGGTGAGCAGTTCTTC.

The chain has TRBV7-2 and TRBJ2-2, with TRBD2 matching over 7 bases. The CDR3 sequence is 15 residues long. Germline loops: CDR1 SGHTA, CDR2 FQGNSA. With 3 bases clipped from V and 6 bases from J, the junction kept 7 bases outside the gene matches. The CDR3 loop is CASSLMQGGAGELFF. The CDR3 DNA is TGTGCCAGCAGCTTGATGCAGGGAGGGGCCGGGGAGCTGTTTTTT. Variable domain in full (rest from reference TRBV7-2 and TRBJ2-2): GAGVSQSPSNKVTEKGKDVELRCDPISGHTALYWYRQSLGQGLEFLIYFQGNSAPDKSGLPSDRFSAERTGGSVSTLTIQRTQQEDSAVYLCASSLMQGGAGELFFGEGSRLTVL.

The chain employs TRBV5-1 and TRBJ1-3, with unresolved D. CDR3 length: 16 amino acids. Germline CDR1 and CDR2: SGHRS and YFSETQ. With 0 bases removed from V and 3 bases from J, the gap between germline ends came to 13 bases. CDR3 in amino acids: CASSLARDGYGNTIYF. For the CDR3, the DNA is TGCGCCAGCAGCTTGGCCCGCGACGGATATGGAAACACCATATATTTT.

This chain uses TRBV28 with TRBJ1-6, with D maybe TRBD1 (6 bases). The V gene lost 6 bases and the J gene lost 7 bases, with 13 bases spanning the gap. CDR1 is MDHEN, CDR2 SYDVKM, per germline. The CDR3 has 14 amino acids. The CDR3 here is CASSTGTANSPLHF. The CDR3 region has the DNA TGTGCCAGCAGCACAGGGACCGCCAATTCACCCCTCCACTTT.

The chain carries TRBV2 and TRBJ2-3; D tentatively reads TRBD1 or TRBD2 (6 bases each). The CDR3 runs 15 residues. Germline loops: CDR1 SNHLY, CDR2 FYNNEI. The V end lost 4 bases, the J end lost 1 base, and 12 bases lay between the germline ends. Written as DNA, the CDR3 is TGTGCCAGCAGTGTAGGGGGGCCAGGCACAGATACGCAGTATTTT. As protein: CASSVGGPGTDTQYF.

The rearrangement uses TRBV5-8 and TRBJ2-5; D unclear. The V end lost 3 bases, the J end lost 4 bases, and 19 bases lay between the germline ends. This CDR3 is 16 amino acids long. CDR1 is SGHTS and CDR2 is YDEGEE in the germline V gene. The CDR3 DNA reads TGTGCCAGCAGCTCCACCAGGAGCAGTAAGGGAGAGACCCAGTACTTC. Translating it yields CASSSTRSSKGETQYF.

This clone was seen only a few times. Mismatch with germline at one junction end may stem from a read error. J is TRBJ1-4 and V is TRBV5-8; no clear D. Germline values: CDR1 SGHTS, CDR2 YDEGEE. There are 15 residues in the CDR3. The CDR3 loop reads CASSLDGSTNEKLFF. CDR3 nucleotide sequence: TGTGCCAGCAGCTTGGATGGGTCAACGAATGAAAAACTGTTTTTT.

The rearrangement joins TRBV28 to TRBJ2-7, with unresolved D. This CDR3 has 10 amino acids. Germline CDR1 is MDHEN and CDR2 is SYDVKM. The V end lost 3 bases, the J end lost 6 bases, and 3 bases lay between the germline ends. The CDR3 reads CASSFREQYF. Here the CDR3 DNA reads TGTGCCAGCAGTTTCCGCGAGCAGTACTTC.

This chain joins TRBV29-1 and TRBJ2-2; maybe TRBD1 (5 bases). Germline CDR1 is SQVTM and CDR2 is ANQGSEA. This CDR3 region has 12 residues. V lost 6 bases to trimming and J lost 3 bases, with 8 bases between them. CDR3 in amino acids: CSVFRDTGELFF. The CDR3 DNA sequence: TGCAGCGTCTTCAGGGACACCGGGGAGCTGTTTTTT.

The chain is built from TRBV5-3 and TRBJ1-1, with D perhaps TRBD1 (5 bases). TRBV5-3 is an ORF; its function is uncertain. This CDR3 contains 17 residues. The ends were cut back, 6 bases at V and 1 base at J, with 22 bases in the middle. The CDR3 sequence is CARNRDGRPCPNTEAFF. CDR3 in DNA: TGTGCCAGAAACCGGGACGGGCGACCCTGCCCGAACACTGAAGCTTTCTTT.

The V call is TRBV30, the J call TRBJ2-5, with 8 bases lining up with TRBD1. CDR1 is GTSNPN and CDR2 is SVGIG in the germline V gene (reference sequence). This CDR3 contains 13 residues. V lost 7 bases, J lost 5 bases, and 9 bases stayed unmatched. Here the CDR3 reads CASTGTGGETQYF. DNA of the CDR3: TGTGCCTCAACCGGGACAGGTGGGGAGACCCAGTACTTC.

V gene TRBV11-3 combines with J gene TRBJ2-3; 7 nucleotides line up with TRBD1. Germline values: CDR1 SGHNT, CDR2 YENEEA. With 6 bases clipped from V and 2 bases from J, the junction kept 5 bases outside the gene matches. The CDR3 has 14 residues. For the CDR3, the DNA is TGTGCCAGCAGTTTCAGGGGGTCCACAGATACGCAGTATTTT. Translating it yields CASSFRGSTDTQYF.

Notes on this clone: Mismatch with germline at one junction end may stem from a read error. The V call is TRBV29-1, the J call TRBJ2-7; D may be TRBD1 or TRBD2 (5 bases each). CDR3 length equals 12 residues. Germline V gene sequence: CDR1 SQVTM, CDR2 ANQGSEA. The CDR3 DNA reads TGCAGCGTTCTCCAAGTTGGGGGTCCTATCGCTTTC. Translated: CSVLQVGGPIAF.

The chain combines TRBV9 with TRBJ2-2, with 9 bases fitting TRBD1. From germline, CDR1 is SGDLS and CDR2 YYNGEE. With 4 bases clipped from V and 2 bases from J, the junction kept 6 bases outside the gene matches. The CDR3 is made up of 16 amino acids. The DNA for the CDR3 is TGTGCCAGCAGCCCCGGGACAGGGCTTAACACCGGGGAGCTGTTTTTT. As protein: CASSPGTGLNTGELFF.

The chain joins TRBV6-5 to TRBJ1-2, with a weak D call TRBD1 (6 bases). Germline loops: CDR1 MNHEY, CDR2 SVGAGI. V shed 5 bases and J shed 6 bases, with 19 bases lying between them. The CDR3 spans 15 residues. The CDR3 protein is CASSRGQRPGDGYTF. CDR3 DNA: TGTGCCAGCAGTCGAGGACAGAGGCCCGGTGATGGCTACACCTTC.

The sample holds one count of this clone. Here the CDR3 reads CASSPRGTSGGAGELFF. The CDR3 DNA is TGTGCCAGCAGCCCCAGGGGGACTAGCGGGGGGGCTGGGGAGCTGTTTTTT. The chain uses TRBV7-2 and TRBJ2-2; 16 nucleotides align to TRBD2. The ends lost 5 bases at V and 8 bases at J; junction bases unmatched: 8. Germline V lookup: CDR1 SGHTA, CDR2 FQGNSA. This CDR3 spans 17 amino acids.

The chain employs TRBV28 and TRBJ2-1, with 12 bases fitting TRBD2. The CDR3 sequence is 14 residues long. Per the germline V gene, CDR1 is MDHEN and CDR2 is SYDVKM. J was trimmed by 5 bases and V by 7 bases; bases with no gene match: 3. In nucleotides, the CDR3 is TGTGCCAGCAAAGGACTAGCGGGAAACAATGAGCAGTTCTTC. Protein: CASKGLAGNNEQFF.

The rearrangement joins TRBV7-9 to TRBJ1-2; weak D call: TRBD1 (5 bases). The CDR3 loop spans 14 amino acids. Trimming pared 2 bases from V and 6 bases from J, leaving 13 bases between. The germline gives CDR1 SEHNR, CDR2 FQNEAQ (reference sequence). Here the CDR3 DNA reads TGTGCCAGCAGCTTATCTTCGGCGGGGCATGGCTACACCTTC. It yields the protein CASSLSSAGHGYTF. The entire variable domain, with the rest obtained from reference TRBV7-9 and TRBJ1-2, is as follows: DTGVSQNPRHKITKRGQNVTFRCDPISEHNRLYWYRQTLGQGPEFLTYFQNEAQLEKSRLLSDRFSAERPKGSFSTLEIQRTEQGDSAMYLCASSLSSAGHGYTFGSGTRLTVV.

A remark on this clone: The identical CDR3 is also encoded by other nucleotide sequences in the sample. V is TRBV11-1 and J is TRBJ2-1; perhaps TRBD2 as D (6 bases). V gave up 5 bases and J gave up 10 bases, with 12 bases separating them. The germline CDR1 and CDR2 sequences are SGHAT and FQDESV (reference sequence). The CDR3 covers 12 residues. CDR3 residues: CASSPRRGEQFF. The DNA for the CDR3 is TGTGCCAGCAGCCCTCGGCGGGGCGAGCAGTTCTTC.

This chain links TRBV9 with TRBJ2-7; D possibly uses TRBD1 or TRBD2 (6 bases each). Germline values: CDR1 SGDLS, CDR2 YYNGEE. CDR3 length: 15 amino acids. The V end was cut by 4 bases, the J end by 4 bases, with 18 bases between. The DNA for the CDR3 is TGTGCCAGCAGCCAGGGGTCGGGACTCCTATACGAGCAGTACTTC. Translating gives CASSQGSGLLYEQYF.

J is TRBJ2-1 and V is TRBV11-3; no reliable D call. Trimming took off 5 bases at V and 10 bases at J, with 24 bases between the two ends. Germline values: CDR1 SGHNT, CDR2 YENEEA. This CDR3 comprises 16 residues. The CDR3 sequence: CASSPIVGGGLVEQFF. CDR3 nucleotide sequence: TGTGCCAGCAGCCCAATAGTTGGCGGTGGTTTGGTCGAGCAGTTCTTC. The variable domain in full, completed from reference TRBV11-3 and TRBJ2-1, reads EAGVVQSPRYKIIEKKQPVAFWCNPISGHNTLYWYLQNLGQGPELLIRYENEEAVDDSQLPKDRFSAERLKGVDSTLKIQPAELGDSAVYLCASSPIVGGGLVEQFFGPGTRLTVL.